The 21 T cell receptor beta chains listed next were all sequenced from one sample in a study of blood T cells in healthy people across ages. Then a second PCR, running roughly 7 to 11 cycles, was carried out with a sample-barcoded 5' primer and a J-beta primer mix. Each CDR3 protein is one row after TCRdb ran MiXCR on the 5' RACE reads. The sample contains 890,000 or so distinct CDR3 sequences, approximately 67% of which appear only once. Source material: blood. All receptors derive from a man aged 30 to 39 in good health.

Here the CDR3 reads CASSPLGNTGANVLTF. Here the CDR3 DNA reads TGTGCCAGCAGCCCTCTCGGGAACACTGGGGCCAACGTCCTGACTTTC. The chain recombines TRBV3-1 with TRBJ2-6; tentative D call: TRBD2 (5 bases). The CDR3 has 16 amino acids. Germline CDR1 LGHDT, CDR2 YNNKEL (reference sequence). Deletions cut 4 bases from V and 2 bases from J, with 12 bases between.

In its sample, this clonotype was seen a few times. The chain links TRBV29-1 to TRBJ2-3; D uncertain. There are 14 residues in the CDR3. The ends were cut back, 6 bases at V and 0 bases at J, with 13 bases in the middle. Germline V gene sequence: CDR1 SQVTM, CDR2 ANQGSEA. The CDR3 nucleotides read TGCAGCGTGACGGAAGATTTTAGCACAGATACGCAGTATTTT. It encodes CSVTEDFSTDTQYF.

The chain uses TRBV6-5 and TRBJ2-5; perhaps TRBD1 as D (6 bases). The CDR3 spans 15 residues. The germline CDR1 and CDR2 sequences are MNHEY and SVGAGI. The V end lost 0 bases, the J end lost 3 bases, and 11 bases lay between the germline ends. In DNA form, the CDR3 reads TGTGCCAGCAGTTACTCGAGGCCAGGGGAAGAGACCCAGTACTTC. Amino acid sequence: CASSYSRPGEETQYF.

This sequence joins TRBV9 and TRBJ2-4; 11 nucleotides agree with TRBD2. The J call is uncertain, as TRBJ2-7 better fits the DNA end. CDR1 is SGDLS and CDR2 is YYNGEE in the germline V gene. The CDR3 has 15 residues. CDR3 protein: CASSPYGTSGYEQYF. CDR3 DNA sequence: TGTGCCAGCAGCCCATACGGGACTAGCGGTTACGAGCAGTACTTC.

This clonotype turned up a few times. The chain recombines TRBV4-3 with TRBJ2-1; no clear D gene. The CDR3 is 14 residues long. Trimming removed 1 base from V and 2 bases from J, with 6 bases in between. Germline V gene data show CDR1 as LGHNA and CDR2 as YSLEER. CDR3 nucleotide sequence: TGCGCCAGCAGCCAAGGGTTCGCCTACAATGAGCAGTTCTTC. Its translation: CASSQGFAYNEQFF.

The CDR3 reads CASSPWVGEQFF. CDR3 DNA: TGTGCCAGCAGTCCCTGGGTCGGTGAGCAGTTCTTC. The chain employs TRBV27 and TRBJ2-1; D not certain. The CDR3 length is 12 residues. V was shortened by 5 bases and J by 9 bases, with 11 bases between the two germline ends. From germline, CDR1 is MNHEY and CDR2 SMNVEV (reference sequence).

This chain connects TRBV10-2 to TRBJ1-1; 7 bases are shared with TRBD1. The CDR3 sequence is 14 residues long. Unmatched junction bases numbered 10, after V lost 6 bases and J lost 6 bases. The V gene's germline CDR1 is WSHSY and CDR2 SAAADI. Here the CDR3 DNA reads TGCGCCAGCAGCATAAACGACAGGGCGGCTGAAGCTTTCTTT. It encodes CASSINDRAAEAFF.

This clonotype came up a few times. J is TRBJ2-3 and V is TRBV20-1; D is perhaps TRBD1 (6 bases). This CDR3 contains 15 residues. Germline V CDR1 and CDR2: DFQATT, SNEGSKA (reference sequence). V gave up 0 bases and J gave up 4 bases, with 14 bases separating them. CDR3 protein: CSARDGQGRADTQYF. The CDR3 DNA sequence: TGCAGTGCTAGAGATGGGCAGGGGCGGGCAGATACGCAGTATTTT.

This clonotype was observed a handful of times. The chain couples TRBV5-1 to TRBJ2-7, with D perhaps TRBD2 (6 bases). Trimming cost V 0 bases and J 1 base, with 8 bases left between them. The CDR3 has 14 residues. CDR1 and CDR2 from the germline V gene are SGHRS and YFSETQ. This CDR3 reads CASSLVRGSYEQYF. In DNA, the CDR3 is TGCGCCAGCAGCTTGGTTCGGGGGTCCTACGAGCAGTACTTC.

Only a few counts were recorded for this clonotype. V gene TRBV12-3 or TRBV12-4 combines with J gene TRBJ2-7, with 7 bases aligning to TRBD1. The CDR3 runs to 13 residues. The V segment lost 3 bases and the J segment 3 bases; nucleotides outside the gene matches: 2. CDR3 amino acids: CASSFGQVYEQYF. The DNA of the CDR3 is TGTGCCAGCAGTTTCGGACAGGTCTACGAGCAGTACTTC.

The chain combines TRBV6-5 with TRBJ1-1, with D tentatively TRBD1 (5 bases). CDR3 length equals 15 residues. Per germline, CDR1 MNHEY and CDR2 SVGAGI. Trimming pared 7 bases from V and 0 bases from J, leaving 15 bases between. CDR3 region: CASTPGTAMNTEAFF. CDR3 DNA: TGTGCCAGCACTCCCGGGACGGCTATGAACACTGAAGCTTTCTTT.

This clonotype was found a few times. The chain carries TRBV29-1 and TRBJ2-3; perhaps TRBD1 as D (5 bases). V was shortened by 3 bases and J by 6 bases, with 10 bases between the two germline ends. The CDR3 spans 12 residues. The germline CDR1 and CDR2 sequences are SQVTM and ANQGSEA. The chain's CDR3 is CSVEARVDTQYF. In nucleotides, the CDR3 is TGCAGCGTTGAGGCCAGGGTGGATACGCAGTATTTT.

In its sample, this clonotype was seen once. CDR3 amino acids: CASRDSLVANEKLFF. The CDR3 DNA follows: TGCGCCAGCAGGGACAGCCTCGTGGCTAATGAAAAACTGTTTTTT. The V gene is TRBV5-1, the J gene TRBJ1-4; a possible D gene is TRBD1 (6 bases). The ends were cut back, 5 bases at V and 3 bases at J, with 14 bases in the middle. Germline lookup yields CDR1 SGHRS and CDR2 YFSETQ. This CDR3 region has 15 residues.

This chain joins TRBV29-1 and TRBJ2-3, with D uncertain. The CDR3 extends over 13 amino acids. Looked up from germline, CDR1 is SQVTM and CDR2 is ANQGSEA. V lost 7 bases, J lost 3 bases, and 14 bases lay in between. The CDR3 DNA sequence: TGCAGCGCAACTGGTCTAGTAACAGATACGCAGTATTTT. Translation gives CSATGLVTDTQYF.

Concerning this clonotype: Germline and junction disagree at one end, which may indicate a read error. The V gene is TRBV28, the J gene TRBJ2-4; the D gene is possibly TRBD1 (5 bases). The end of the DNA aligns better with TRBJ2-7, so the J call may be wrong. The V gene's germline CDR1 is MDHEN and CDR2 SYDVKM. The CDR3 has 17 amino acids. The CDR3 reads CAGSSRSRLKGYYEQYF. CDR3 nucleotides: TGTGCCGGCAGTTCAAGGAGCAGGTTGAAGGGGTACTACGAGCAGTACTTC.

The chain couples TRBV5-1 to TRBJ2-3; D uncertain. Trimming removed 7 bases from V and 4 bases from J, with 13 bases in between. This CDR3 has 13 residues. Germline V gives CDR1 SGHRS, CDR2 YFSETQ. CDR3 sequence reads: CASRPTLADTQYF. In DNA form, the CDR3 reads TGCGCCAGCCGTCCCACCCTGGCAGATACGCAGTATTTT. Full variable domain (missing parts from reference TRBV5-1 and TRBJ2-3): KAGVTQTPRYLIKTRGQQVTLSCSPISGHRSVSWYQQTPGQGLQFLFEYFSETQRNKGNFPGRFSGRQFSNSRSEMNVSTLELGDSALYLCASRPTLADTQYFGPGTRLTVL.

This chain connects TRBV6-1 to TRBJ2-3; tentative D call: TRBD1 (6 bases). Germline values: CDR1 MNHNS, CDR2 SASEGT. V was pared by 4 bases and J by 2 bases, with 10 bases between. The CDR3 is 14 residues long. This CDR3 reads CASSGTADTDTQYF. The CDR3 nucleotides read TGTGCCAGCAGTGGGACAGCGGACACAGATACGCAGTATTTT.

The rearrangement uses TRBV7-9 and TRBJ2-5, with 7 nucleotides matching TRBD2. The J call may be wrong; the DNA end is better matched by TRBJ2-7. This CDR3 is built from 15 residues. CDR1 is SEHNR, CDR2 FQNEAQ, per germline (reference sequence). The CDR3 protein is CASSPPGGGTGEQYF. The CDR3 nucleotides are TGTGCCAGCAGCCCGCCGGGGGGAGGGACTGGCGAGCAGTACTTC.

V is TRBV12-3 or TRBV12-4 and J is TRBJ1-5, with D unresolved. The CDR3 runs to 15 residues. Trimming took off 7 bases at V and 0 bases at J, with 13 bases between the two ends. The CDR3 DNA follows: TGTGCCAGCACCCTGGGAGGTTTTAGCAATCAGCCCCAGCATTTT. Amino acids: CASTLGGFSNQPQHF.

On this clonotype itself: The junction does not match germline at one end; this may be a read error. The chain has TRBV7-9 and TRBJ2-7, with D possibly being TRBD2 (5 bases). Matching the DNA end better, TRBJ2-5 makes the J call doubtful. CDR1 SEHNR and CDR2 FQNEAQ come from the germline V gene (reference sequence). The CDR3 consists of 12 residues. In nucleotides, the CDR3 is TGTACCAGCAGCTTAGCGAGAGAGACCCAGTACTTC. It yields the protein CTSSLARETQYF.

The rearrangement joins TRBV15 to TRBJ2-7, with D unclear. V was cut by 3 bases and J by 3 bases, with 15 bases left in between. Per the germline V gene, CDR1 is LNHNV and CDR2 is YYDKDF (reference sequence). This CDR3 is built from 15 residues. CDR3 DNA: TGTGCCACCAGCAGGGCAGGAGACTCCTTCTACGAGCAGTACTTC. Translation: CATSRAGDSFYEQYF.